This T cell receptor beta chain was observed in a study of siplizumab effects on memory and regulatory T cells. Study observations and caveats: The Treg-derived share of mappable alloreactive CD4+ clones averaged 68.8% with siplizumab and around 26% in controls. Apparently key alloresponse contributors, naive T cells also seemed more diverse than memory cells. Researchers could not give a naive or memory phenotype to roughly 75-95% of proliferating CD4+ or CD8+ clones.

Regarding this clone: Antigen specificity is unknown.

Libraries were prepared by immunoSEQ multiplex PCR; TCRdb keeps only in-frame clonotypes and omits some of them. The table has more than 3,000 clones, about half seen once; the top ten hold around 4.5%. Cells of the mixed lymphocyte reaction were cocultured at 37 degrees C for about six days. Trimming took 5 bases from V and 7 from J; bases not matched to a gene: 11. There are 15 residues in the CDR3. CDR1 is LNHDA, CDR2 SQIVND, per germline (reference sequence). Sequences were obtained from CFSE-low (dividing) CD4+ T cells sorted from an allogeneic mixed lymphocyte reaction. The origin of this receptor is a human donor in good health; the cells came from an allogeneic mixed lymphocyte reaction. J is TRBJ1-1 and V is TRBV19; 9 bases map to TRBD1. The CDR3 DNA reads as TGTGCCAGTAGTTCCTACAGGGGGCCCATCCTTGAAGCTTTCTTT. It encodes CASSSYRGPILEAFF.